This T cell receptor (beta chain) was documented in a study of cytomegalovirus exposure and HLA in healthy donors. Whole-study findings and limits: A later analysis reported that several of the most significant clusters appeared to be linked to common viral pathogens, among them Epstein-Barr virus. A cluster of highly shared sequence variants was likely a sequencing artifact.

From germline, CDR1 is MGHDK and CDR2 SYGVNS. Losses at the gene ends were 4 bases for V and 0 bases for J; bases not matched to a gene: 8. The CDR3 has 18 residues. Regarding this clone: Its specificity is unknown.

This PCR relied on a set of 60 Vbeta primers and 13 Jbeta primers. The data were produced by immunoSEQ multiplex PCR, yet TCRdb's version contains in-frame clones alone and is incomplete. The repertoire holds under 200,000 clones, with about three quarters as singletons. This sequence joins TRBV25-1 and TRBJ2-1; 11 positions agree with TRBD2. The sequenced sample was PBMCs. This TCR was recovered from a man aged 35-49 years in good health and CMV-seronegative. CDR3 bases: TGTGCCAGCAGTGCGACCAAGACTAGCGGGGCCTCCTACAATGAGCAGTTCTTC. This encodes CASSATKTSGASYNEQFF.